The 26 T cell receptor beta chains below come from one sample, sequenced in a study of Graves' ophthalmopathy and Graves' hyperthyroidism. For repertoire sequencing, the TCR beta CDR3 regions were amplified from RNA transcripts. Second-round multiplex PCR came after first-round RT-PCR with HTBI primers. TCRdb reanalysed the multiplex PCR reads using MiXCR and keeps one entry per CDR3 protein. The sample lists almost 750,000 distinct CDR3 sequences, 40% occurring once. Material for sequencing was peripheral blood. Source of these receptors: an adult man with Graves' ophthalmopathy.

The sample holds many counts of this clonotype. The V and J genes are TRBV25-1 and TRBJ1-1; D gene ambiguous. The length of the CDR3 is 12 residues. Trimming removed 2 bases from V and 10 bases from J, with 11 bases in between. The germline gives CDR1 MGHDK, CDR2 SYGVNS. CDR3 in DNA: TGTGCCAGCAGTGAAGGAGGTATTGGAGCTTTCTTT. Protein: CASSEGGIGAFF.

The chain is built from TRBV10-2 and TRBJ2-6; 9 bases are shared with TRBD1. The CDR3 is made up of 17 amino acids. Germline-derived CDR1 and CDR2 are WSHSY and SAAADI. V shed 2 bases, J shed 4 bases, and the junction held 6 bases outside the gene matches. CDR3 bases: TGCGCCAGCAGTGAGATGGGACAGGGATCCGGGGCCAACGTCCTGACTTTC. Translation gives CASSEMGQGSGANVLTF.

This clonotype was seen many times. V and J are TRBV7-2 and TRBJ2-7; D call uncertain. Germline CDR1 is SGHTA and CDR2 is FQGNSA. Deletions cut 0 bases from V and 2 bases from J, with 8 bases between. The CDR3 contains 14 residues. CDR3 coding DNA: TGTGCCAGCAGCTTAGCGGTAGGAACCTACGAGCAGTACTTC. Protein product: CASSLAVGTYEQYF.

A few counts support this clonotype. The chain uses TRBV19 and TRBJ2-3; D ambiguous. Germline V gene data show CDR1 as LNHDA and CDR2 as SQIVND (reference sequence). The V end lost 5 bases, the J end lost 0 bases, and 6 bases lay between the germline ends. There are 13 residues in the CDR3. The DNA of the CDR3 is TGTGCCAGTAGTCCGGAAAGCACAGATACGCAGTATTTT. The encoded protein is CASSPESTDTQYF. Together with reference TRBV19 and TRBJ2-3, the CDR3 gives the full variable domain: DGGITQSPKYLFRKEGQNVTLSCEQNLNHDAMYWYRQDPGQGLRLIYYSQIVNDFQKGDIAEGYSVSREKKESFPLTVTSAQKNPTAFYLCASSPESTDTQYFGPGTRLTVL.

This clonotype was seen more than once but under ten times. J is TRBJ1-1 and V is TRBV12-5, with unresolved D. CDR1 LGHNT and CDR2 FRNRAP come from the germline V gene. The CDR3 sequence is 14 residues long. The V end was cut by 3 bases, the J end by 0 bases, with 8 bases between. This chain's CDR3 is CASGFLPLNTEAFF. DNA of the CDR3: TGTGCTAGTGGTTTTCTTCCCCTGAACACTGAAGCTTTCTTT.

This clonotype has a count of ten or more. V is TRBV19 and J is TRBJ2-7, with 7 bases lining up with TRBD2. V shed 5 bases, J shed 7 bases, and the junction held 8 bases outside the gene matches. The CDR3 length is 13 residues. The germline V gene has CDR1 LNHDA and CDR2 SQIVND (reference sequence). Here the CDR3 DNA reads TGTGCCAGTAGTGAAGGCGGGAGCCAGGAGCAGTACTTC. It is translated as CASSEGGSQEQYF. The full variable domain, with the rest looked up from reference TRBV19 and TRBJ2-7, is DGGITQSPKYLFRKEGQNVTLSCEQNLNHDAMYWYRQDPGQGLRLIYYSQIVNDFQKGDIAEGYSVSREKKESFPLTVTSAQKNPTAFYLCASSEGGSQEQYFGPGTRLTVT.

In this sample, this clonotype turned up a few times. The chain links TRBV7-2 to TRBJ1-1; possibly TRBD1 for D (6 bases). CDR1 and CDR2 from the germline V gene are SGHTA and FQGNSA. Trimming cost V 5 bases and J 5 bases, with 15 bases left between them. There are 14 residues in the CDR3. The CDR3 region is CASSPPRGRTEAFF. As DNA, the CDR3 is TGTGCCAGCAGCCCCCCCAGGGGCCGGACTGAAGCTTTCTTT. The full variable domain, completed using reference TRBV7-2 and TRBJ1-1, is GAGVSQSPSNKVTEKGKDVELRCDPISGHTALYWYRQSLGQGLEFLIYFQGNSAPDKSGLPSDRFSAERTGGSVSTLTIQRTQQEDSAVYLCASSPPRGRTEAFFGQGTRLTVV.

The V gene is TRBV12-3 or TRBV12-4, the J gene TRBJ2-7; 8 bases align to TRBD1. Unmatched junction bases numbered 5, after V lost 3 bases and J lost 4 bases. The CDR3 runs 14 residues. This chain's CDR3 is CASSFLGQGYEQYF. CDR3 coding DNA: TGTGCCAGCAGTTTCCTCGGACAGGGATACGAGCAGTACTTC.

The chain uses TRBV20-1 and TRBJ1-6; TRBD1 matches 7 bases. The V segment lost 4 bases and the J segment 8 bases; nucleotides outside the gene matches: 2. Germline V gene sequence: CDR1 DFQATT, CDR2 SNEGSKA (reference sequence). The CDR3 sequence is 12 residues long. Written as DNA, the CDR3 is TGCAGTGCTACTCAGGGGGATTCACCCCTCCACTTT. Translation: CSATQGDSPLHF.

J is TRBJ1-5 and V is TRBV10-3; possibly TRBD1 for D (5 bases). V was clipped by 6 bases and J by 3 bases, with 9 bases between them. Germline CDR1 is ENHRY and CDR2 is SYGVKD. The CDR3 totals 13 residues. CDR3 DNA sequence: TGTGCCATCAGCCTCAGGGCCAATCAGCCCCAGCATTTT. Its protein is CAISLRANQPQHF.

This chain links TRBV7-2 with TRBJ2-3; no firm D call. CDR3 length equals 13 residues. V was trimmed by 4 bases and J by 14 bases, leaving 19 bases between them. Looked up from germline, CDR1 is SGHTA and CDR2 is FQGNSA. The CDR3 sequence is CASSSPDSSLRYF. The CDR3 DNA reads TGTGCCAGCAGCTCCCCGGATTCCTCCCTGCGGTATTTT.

In its sample, this clonotype was seen many times. The chain couples TRBV5-1 to TRBJ1-4; D is unclear. V was cut by 0 bases and J by 2 bases, with 11 bases left in between. This CDR3 spans 16 amino acids. CDR1 SGHRS and CDR2 YFSETQ come from the germline V gene. The CDR3 sequence is CASSLDNAGTNEKLFF. The CDR3 nucleotides are TGCGCCAGCAGCTTGGACAATGCTGGGACTAATGAAAAACTGTTTTTT. The full variable domain, rest sourced from reference TRBV5-1 and TRBJ1-4, is KAGVTQTPRYLIKTRGQQVTLSCSPISGHRSVSWYQQTPGQGLQFLFEYFSETQRNKGNFPGRFSGRQFSNSRSEMNVSTLELGDSALYLCASSLDNAGTNEKLFFGSGTQLSVL.

The rearrangement joins TRBV24-1 to TRBJ1-5; D is unresolved. CDR1 and CDR2 from the germline V gene are KGHDR and SFDVKD. V lost 11 bases and J 4 bases, leaving 11 bases between the germline ends. The CDR3 is 12 residues long. Here the CDR3 reads CASIEGNQPQHF. In DNA form, the CDR3 reads TGTGCCAGCATTGAGGGAAATCAGCCCCAGCATTTT.

V and J are TRBV25-1 and TRBJ1-2; D unresolved. The V and J ends lost 4 bases and 8 bases respectively, with 17 bases between them. The CDR3 contains 14 residues. Germline V gene data show CDR1 as MGHDK and CDR2 as SYGVNS. CDR3 region: CASSAWRELEGYTF. The CDR3, as DNA: TGTGCCAGCAGTGCCTGGAGGGAATTGGAAGGCTACACCTTC.

Turning to this clonotype: At one of its ends the junction is not consistent with the germline gene, which may arise from a read error. This rearrangement joins TRBV10-3 to TRBJ1-4; D remains ambiguous. The CDR3 length is 15 residues. Germline V gives CDR1 ENHRY, CDR2 SYGVKD. The CDR3 DNA reads TGTGCCAGCAGTACTTCCGGTTCAACTAATGAAAAACTGTTTTTT. This gives the protein CASSTSGSTNEKLFF.

CDR3 amino acids: CASSRPPSAGNGYTF. The CDR3 DNA is TGTGCCAGCAGCCGACCCCCCTCTGCTGGGAATGGCTACACCTTC. J is TRBJ1-2 and V is TRBV11-1; D is unclear. Trimming shortened V by 5 bases and J by 6 bases, and 19 bases separated the two germline ends. Germline values: CDR1 SGHAT, CDR2 FQDESV (reference sequence). The CDR3 runs 15 residues.

The chain joins TRBV2 to TRBJ2-6; the match to TRBD1 covers 7 bases. Trimming cost V 5 bases and J 2 bases; bases outside gene matches: 6. CDR1 SNHLY and CDR2 FYNNEI come from the germline V gene. This CDR3 region has 16 residues. CDR3 amino acids: CASSLADRAGANVLTF. The CDR3 bases are TGTGCCAGCAGTTTAGCCGACAGGGCTGGGGCCAACGTCCTGACTTTC.

Comment on this clonotype: One end of the junction is discordant with germline, which a read error may explain. The V gene is TRBV12-3 or TRBV12-4, the J gene TRBJ1-4, with 10 positions matching TRBD1. This CDR3 is built from 13 residues. The CDR3 DNA sequence: TGTGCCAGCAGGGGGACAGGGGATGAAAAACTGGTTTTT. Residues: CASRGTGDEKLVF.

This clonotype turned up a few times. The V call is TRBV10-3, the J call TRBJ2-7, with 8 bases fitting TRBD2. The junction had 8 bases not matched to a gene; V was cut back by 10 bases and J by 3 bases. This CDR3 has 13 residues. Germline lookup yields CDR1 ENHRY and CDR2 SYGVKD. The CDR3, as DNA: TGTGCCAGCAGAAGACTAGCGAACTACGAGCAGTACTTC. Translating it yields CASRRLANYEQYF.

This clonotype was observed a few times. The V and J genes are TRBV6-5 and TRBJ2-5; maybe TRBD1 (5 bases). V was cut by 7 bases and J by 4 bases, with 16 bases left in between. This CDR3 is built from 14 residues. Looked up from germline, CDR1 is MNHEY and CDR2 is SVGAGI. The CDR3 nucleotides read TGTGCCAGCACCTCCCGACAGAAAGCAGAGACCCAGTACTTC. It is translated as CASTSRQKAETQYF.

Concerning this clonotype: One end of the junction is discordant with germline, which a read error may explain. The chain couples TRBV10-3 to TRBJ2-7; the match to TRBD2 covers 11 bases. The CDR3 totals 15 residues. The germline V gene encodes CDR1 ENHRY and CDR2 SYGVKD. CDR3 sequence: CASSEPTSGAYEQYF. The DNA of the CDR3 is TGTGCCAGCAGTGAACCGACTAGCGGGGCCTACGAGCAGTACTTC.

The table lists this clonotype with a few counts. A junction boundary mismatches the germline segment, possibly from a read error. This chain uses TRBV28 with TRBJ1-5, with D unclear. Germline V gene sequence: CDR1 MDHEN, CDR2 SYDVKM. The CDR3 loop spans 8 amino acids. The CDR3: CAAGRSEF. For the CDR3, the DNA is TGTGCCGCCGGCAGGTCCGAATTT.

This chain joins TRBV11-2 and TRBJ2-5; D tentatively reads TRBD1 or TRBD2 (5 bases each). CDR1 SGHAT and CDR2 FQNNGV come from the germline V gene. The CDR3 runs to 14 residues. The V end was cut by 5 bases, the J end by 5 bases, with 15 bases between. CDR3: CASSLRGLPETQYF. The CDR3 nucleotides read TGTGCCAGCAGCCTCCGGGGCCTTCCGGAGACCCAGTACTTC.

The sample holds a few counts of this clonotype. This chain links TRBV9 with TRBJ2-5; 8 bases are a match to TRBD1. This CDR3 is 15 amino acids long. The V gene's germline CDR1 is SGDLS and CDR2 YYNGEE. Germline trimming cut 7 bases from V and 2 bases from J; bases unmatched to any gene: 10. CDR3 sequence: CASSDGQGGQETQYF. Here the CDR3 DNA reads TGTGCCAGCTCAGACGGACAGGGCGGGCAAGAGACCCAGTACTTC.

This chain connects TRBV9 to TRBJ1-3; the D gene is possibly TRBD1 (6 bases). CDR1 is SGDLS, CDR2 YYNGEE, per germline. V gave up 2 bases and J gave up 4 bases, with 16 bases separating them. The CDR3 has 16 amino acids. In DNA form, the CDR3 reads TGTGCCAGCAGCGTTGGCCAGGGGTACTCCGGAAACACCATATATTTT. Translation: CASSVGQGYSGNTIYF. The variable domain in full, completed from reference TRBV9 and TRBJ1-3, reads DSGVTQTPKHLITATGQRVTLRCSPRSGDLSVYWYQQSLDQGLQFLIQYYNGEERAKGNILERFSAQQFPDLHSELNLSSLELGDSALYFCASSVGQGYSGNTIYFGEGSWLTVV.

The chain is built from TRBV25-1 and TRBJ2-2; the match to TRBD2 covers 7 bases. Trimming removed 5 bases from V and 6 bases from J; junction bases left unmatched: 12. The CDR3 has 16 amino acids. Germline-derived CDR1 and CDR2 are MGHDK and SYGVNS. The CDR3, as DNA: TGTGCCAGCAGTAGCCAAAGCGGGATTGGCGCCGGGGAGCTGTTTTTT. As protein: CASSSQSGIGAGELFF.